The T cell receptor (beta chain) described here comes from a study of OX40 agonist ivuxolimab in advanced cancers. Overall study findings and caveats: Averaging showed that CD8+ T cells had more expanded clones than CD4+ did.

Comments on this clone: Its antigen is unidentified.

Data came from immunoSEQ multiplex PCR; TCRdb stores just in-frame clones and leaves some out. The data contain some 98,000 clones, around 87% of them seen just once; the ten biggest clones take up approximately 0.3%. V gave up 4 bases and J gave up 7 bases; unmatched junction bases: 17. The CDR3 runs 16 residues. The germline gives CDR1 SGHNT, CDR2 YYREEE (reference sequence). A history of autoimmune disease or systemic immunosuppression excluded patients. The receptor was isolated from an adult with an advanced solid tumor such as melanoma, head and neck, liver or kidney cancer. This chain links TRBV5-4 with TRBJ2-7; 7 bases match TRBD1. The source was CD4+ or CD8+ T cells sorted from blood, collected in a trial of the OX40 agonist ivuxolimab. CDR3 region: CASSHSGTDPYWEQYF. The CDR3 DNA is TGTGCCAGCAGCCATTCCGGGACAGACCCTTACTGGGAGCAGTACTTC.